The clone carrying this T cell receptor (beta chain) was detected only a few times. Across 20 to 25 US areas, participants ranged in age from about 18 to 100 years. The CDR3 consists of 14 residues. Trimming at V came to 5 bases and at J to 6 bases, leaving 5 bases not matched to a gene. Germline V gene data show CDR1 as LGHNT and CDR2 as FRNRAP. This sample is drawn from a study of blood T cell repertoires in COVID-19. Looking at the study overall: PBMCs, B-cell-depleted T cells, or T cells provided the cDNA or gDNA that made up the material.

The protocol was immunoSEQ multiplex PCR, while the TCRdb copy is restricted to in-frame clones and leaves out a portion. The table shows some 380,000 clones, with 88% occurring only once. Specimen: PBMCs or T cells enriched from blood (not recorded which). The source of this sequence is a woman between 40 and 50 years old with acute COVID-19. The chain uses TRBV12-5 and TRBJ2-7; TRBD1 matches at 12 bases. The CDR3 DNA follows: TGTGCTAGTGGTCCGGGACAGGGGGCTGGCGAGCAGTACTTC. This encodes CASGPGQGAGEQYF.